The clone carrying this TCR beta chain has only a few counts. This specimen comes from a study of T cell changes during pregnancy in multiple sclerosis. V was cut by 7 bases and J by 2 bases, with 9 bases left in between. There are 13 residues in the CDR3. The germline CDR1 and CDR2 sequences are SNHLY and FYNNEI. Assay used: immunoSEQ multiplex PCR; TCRdb lists only in-frame clones, some missing. The profile shows tens of thousands of clones, around 90% of them singletons. The J gene is TRBJ1-5, the V gene TRBV2, with a weak D call TRBD1 (6 bases). This sequence was found in a female donor with multiple sclerosis, enrolled in a pregnancy study. The sample in question was CD4+ T cells from peripheral blood mononuclear cells, obtained in the second trimester of pregnancy. The CDR3 DNA sequence: TGTGCCAGCACGGGGGGCGGCAATCAGCCCCAGCATTTT. This encodes CASTGGGNQPQHF.